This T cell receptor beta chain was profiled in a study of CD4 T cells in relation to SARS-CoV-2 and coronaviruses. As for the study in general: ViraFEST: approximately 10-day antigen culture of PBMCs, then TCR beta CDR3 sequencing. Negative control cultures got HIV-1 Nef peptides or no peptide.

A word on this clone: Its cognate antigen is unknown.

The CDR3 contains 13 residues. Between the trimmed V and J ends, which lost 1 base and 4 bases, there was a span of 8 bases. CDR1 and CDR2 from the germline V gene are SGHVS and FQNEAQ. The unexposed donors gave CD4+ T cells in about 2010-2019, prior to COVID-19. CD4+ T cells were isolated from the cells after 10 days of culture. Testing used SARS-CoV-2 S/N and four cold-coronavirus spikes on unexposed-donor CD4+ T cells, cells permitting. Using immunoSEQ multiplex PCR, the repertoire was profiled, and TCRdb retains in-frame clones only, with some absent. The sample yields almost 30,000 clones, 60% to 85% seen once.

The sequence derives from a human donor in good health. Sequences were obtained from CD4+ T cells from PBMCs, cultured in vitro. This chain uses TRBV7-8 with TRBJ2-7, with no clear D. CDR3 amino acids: CASSLGGFYEQYF. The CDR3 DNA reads TGTGCCAGCAGCTTAGGAGGCTTTTACGAGCAGTACTTC.